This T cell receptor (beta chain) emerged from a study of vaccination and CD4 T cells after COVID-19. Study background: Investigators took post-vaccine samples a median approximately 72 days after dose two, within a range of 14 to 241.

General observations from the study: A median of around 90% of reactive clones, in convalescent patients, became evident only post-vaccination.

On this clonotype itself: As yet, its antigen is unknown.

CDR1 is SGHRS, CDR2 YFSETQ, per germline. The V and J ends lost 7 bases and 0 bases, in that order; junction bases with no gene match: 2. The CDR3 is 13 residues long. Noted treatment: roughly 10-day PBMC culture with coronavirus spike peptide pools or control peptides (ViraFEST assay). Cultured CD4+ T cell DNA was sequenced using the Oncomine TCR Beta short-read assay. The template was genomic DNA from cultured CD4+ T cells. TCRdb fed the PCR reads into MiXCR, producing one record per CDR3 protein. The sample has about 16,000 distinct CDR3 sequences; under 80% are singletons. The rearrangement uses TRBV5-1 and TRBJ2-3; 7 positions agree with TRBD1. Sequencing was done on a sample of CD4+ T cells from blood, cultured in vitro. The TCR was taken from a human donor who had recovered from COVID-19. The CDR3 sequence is CASGQESTDTQYF. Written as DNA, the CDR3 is TGCGCCAGCGGACAGGAGAGCACAGATACGCAGTATTTT.